This record concerns one T cell receptor beta chain sequence. The antigen is not known. V dropped 3 bases and J dropped 6; count of bases not matched to a gene: 1. The CDR3 contains 12 residues. CDR1 and CDR2 (germline): SGHRS, YFSETQ. The sample originates from a study of metastatic and nonmetastatic thyroid tumors. No patient had received any treatment before thyroid surgery. Study results and limitations: Malignant thyroid tumors reportedly had TCR beta diversity that was significantly higher than in benign nodules, in blood and tumor.

From the PCR reads, TCRdb re-called clones with MiXCR. The top ten hold around 18% of the sample, which has 40,000 or so clones, approximately 20% seen once. This chain connects TRBV5-1 to TRBJ1-1; 8 bases are shared with TRBD1. The sequence was obtained from a female donor with papillary thyroid cancer or a benign thyroid nodule (not recorded which). Some clones in this sample may be carry-over from other donors' samples. The sequencing sample was made of blood. Here the CDR3 reads CASSSGGAEAFF. Written as DNA, the CDR3 is TGCGCCAGCAGCTCAGGGGGCGCTGAAGCTTTCTTT.